This T cell receptor beta chain is from a study of vaccination effects on CD4 cells after COVID-19. Overall study results and limits: Early timepoints after infection were absent, and convalescent patients were few in the study. Only a single clone (1 of 255 vaccine-induced clones in healthy vaccinees) cross-reacted with common cold coronaviruses. Clones induced by infection and by vaccine showed marked clonal contraction late after vaccination.

CDR1 is SNHLY, CDR2 FYNNEI, per germline. The CDR3 is 14 amino acids. V dropped 6 bases and J dropped 10 bases, with 22 bases sitting between them. Clones were read by immunoSEQ multiplex PCR, and TCRdb kept only the in-frame ones, dropping some. The sample yields about 25,000 clones, 76% seen once. Sequencing followed a ViraFEST assay step that expanded antigen-specific CD4+ T cells with viral peptide pools. It was after around 10 days of culture that CD4+ T cells were isolated. The study found no prior SARS-CoV-2 infection in the vaccine recipients, who tested negative for nucleocapsid antibodies. Wells each received some 2.2 million PBMC, cultured with approximately 10 IU/ml IL-2 and 8.5 to 10 ug/ml peptides. About this clone itself: Antigen specificity is unknown.

This sequence joins TRBV2 and TRBJ2-7, with D perhaps given as TRBD1 or TRBD2 (5 bases each). Sequences were derived from CD4+ T cells from PBMCs cultured with HCoV-NL63 spike peptides, sampled before COVID-19 vaccination. This receptor was taken from a human donor who received a COVID-19 vaccine. The CDR3 reads CASSQPRDDSPQYF. The CDR3 DNA sequence: TGTGCCAGCAGCCAACCCCGGGACGACAGCCCCCAGTACTTC.